The rows below give T cell receptor beta chains drawn from one sample of a study of beta chain features in type 1 diabetes. Sequencing was performed with immunoSEQ multiplex PCR; in TCRdb, only in-frame clones are kept and a portion is missing. Seen here are some 200,000 clones, 16% observed once, and the top ten hold 0.065% to 0.1%. Sequenced: naive CD4+ T cells from blood. These receptors came from a man between 25 and 39 years old with type 1 diabetes. The CDR3 runs from the conserved cysteine through the conserved F or W. The D gene is left open where the match is weak. Where a row states a size, it is once, few, many or the class of an expanded clone; other rows omit it.

TRBJ2-3,.,TRBV11-2,.,TGTGCCAGCAGCCCCCAAGGAGATACGCAGTATTTT,CASSPQGDTQYF
TRBJ2-7,.,TRBV29-1,few,TGCAGCGTTGATCAGTCAGGGAACTACGAGCAGTACTTC,CSVDQSGNYEQYF
TRBJ2-1,.,TRBV4-3,few,TGCGCCAGCAGCCGACTTCCGTTGACAGATTACAATGAGCAGTTCTTC,CASSRLPLTDYNEQFF
TRBJ2-1,.,TRBV29-1,.,TGCAGCGTAAGACAGGTTTGGAACTCCTACAATGAGCAGTTCTTC,CSVRQVWNSYNEQFF
TRBJ2-1,TRBD2,TRBV5-1,few,TGCGCCAGCAGCGCCTCCACTAGCGGGAGCTACAATGAGCAGTTCTTC,CASSASTSGSYNEQFF
TRBJ2-4,.,TRBV30,.,TGTGCCTGTTCCGATCCAGGGAGCCATGTAGCCAAAAACATTCAGTACTTC,CACSDPGSHVAKNIQYF
TRBJ2-5,.,TRBV7-2,few,TGTGCCAGCAGCCCAGGGTCCAGGGAGACCCAGTACTTC,CASSPGSRETQYF
TRBJ2-6,.,TRBV21-1,.,TGTGCCAGCAGCAAAGCTGTGTCCCGTGGGGCCAACGTCCTGACTTTC,CASSKAVSRGANVLTF
TRBJ2-4,.,TRBV7-2,.,TGTGCCAGCAGCTTAGTCCCAGGGGCCAAAAACATTCAGTACTTC,CASSLVPGAKNIQYF
TRBJ2-4,.,TRBV4-3,.,TGCGCCAGCAGCCAAGAACTCACCCTAGCCAAAAACATTCAGTACTTC,CASSQELTLAKNIQYF
TRBJ2-1,.,TRBV4-3,.,TGCGCCAGCAGCCAAGAGCGCCGACACCCCTACAATGAGCAGTTCTTC,CASSQERRHPYNEQFF
TRBJ1-1,.,TRBV5-4,.,TGTGCCAGCAGCCTTGGTGGCATGAACACTGAAGCTTTCTTT,CASSLGGMNTEAFF
TRBJ1-2,.,TRBV29-1,.,TGCAGCGTTGAATTGGGCAGGTCTTGGGGCTACACCTTC,CSVELGRSWGYTF
TRBJ2-1,.,TRBV9,.,TGTGCCAGCAGCGTAGACCCCTTCAGCTCCTACAATGAGCAGTTCTTC,CASSVDPFSSYNEQFF
TRBJ2-7,TRBD1,TRBV4-3,few,TGCGCCAGCGCCCGGGACAGATCCTACGAGCAGTACTTC,CASARDRSYEQYF
TRBJ2-1,.,TRBV29-1,.,TGCAGCGTTGGGGATCATGAGCAGTTCTTC,CSVGDHEQFF